One sample yielded the 9 T cell receptor beta chains listed below, sequenced in a study of glioma-infiltrating T cells (dated by TCRdb to about 2016). Sequencing instrument: Illumina MiSeq. TCR alpha and beta CDR3 regions were amplified with the iRepertoire nested amplicon-rescue multiplex PCR (arm-PCR) platform from RNA. The public reads were run again by TCRdb, first through fastp at Q25 and then through MiXCR, and only productive beta chains were kept. For every CDR3 protein sequence, its rows merge into one entry that carries the most common genes and DNA. The sample data list a few hundred thousand distinct CDR3 sequences, and 41% of these were observed just once. 12% of the sample belongs to the ten largest clones. Sequenced sample: glioma tissue, nonneoplastic brain tissue, or PBMCs (not recorded which). The receptors were gathered from a human donor with low-grade glioma or glioblastoma, undergoing nonglioma brain surgery, or in good health (not recorded which).

This clonotype has only a few counts. The rearrangement uses TRBV27 and TRBJ2-5; 8 bases are a match to TRBD2. CDR3 length: 15 amino acids. J was trimmed by 4 bases and V by 8 bases; bases with no gene match: 12. Germline V gene lookup returns CDR1 MNHEY and CDR2 SMNVEV (reference sequence). The DNA of the CDR3 is TGTGCCAGCGGTCGTCCGGGGGGGGGGCCAGAGACCCAGTACTTC. It translates to CASGRPGGGPETQYF.

The chain has TRBV19 and TRBJ2-7; D is possibly TRBD2 (6 bases). The CDR3 extends over 13 amino acids. The V end was cut by 5 bases, the J end by 3 bases, with 11 bases between. CDR1 LNHDA and CDR2 SQIVND come from the germline V gene (reference sequence). CDR3 protein: CASSVGLNYEQYF. CDR3 sequence (DNA): TGTGCCAGTAGTGTGGGACTTAACTACGAGCAGTACTTC.

Concerning this clonotype itself: A read error may account for a junction end that differs from germline. This chain uses TRBV5-5 with TRBJ1-4, with D unclear. This CDR3 has 15 amino acids. Germline V gives CDR1 SGHKS, CDR2 YYEKEE (reference sequence). CDR3 loop: CASSLGGPENEKLFF. The CDR3 coding sequence is TGCGCCAGCAGCTTGGGAGGACCCGAAAATGAAAAACTGTTTTTT.

V is TRBV28 and J is TRBJ1-5; D perhaps matches TRBD1 (5 bases). V gave up 3 bases and J gave up 2 bases, with 11 bases separating them. The CDR3 consists of 15 residues. Germline assignment: CDR1 MDHEN and CDR2 SYDVKM. CDR3 nucleotide sequence: TGTGCCAGCAGTTTCCGGCAGGGTGGCAATCAGCCCCAGCATTTT. Translated, it gives CASSFRQGGNQPQHF.

Written as DNA, the CDR3 is TGTGCCAGCAGTACCCCCGGGTTAGGGGGCGAGGACGAGCAGTACTTC. Translated, it gives CASSTPGLGGEDEQYF. This chain uses TRBV28 with TRBJ2-7, with 7 bases matching TRBD1. The CDR3 consists of 16 residues. Germline lookup yields CDR1 MDHEN and CDR2 SYDVKM. The junction had 15 bases not matched to a gene; V was cut back by 5 bases and J by 5 bases.

This rearrangement joins TRBV11-2 to TRBJ2-5; 8 bases map to TRBD1. The CDR3 runs 14 residues. Losses at the gene ends were 0 bases for V and 6 bases for J; bases not matched to a gene: 3. Germline-derived CDR1 and CDR2 are SGHAT and FQNNGV. This CDR3 reads CASSLDRTGKTQYF. Here the CDR3 DNA reads TGTGCCAGCAGCTTAGATCGGACAGGGAAGACCCAGTACTTC.

With respect to this clonotype: This may be a read error: a much more frequent sequence differs by one nucleotide. The V gene is TRBV6-1, the J gene TRBJ1-2; the match to TRBD1 covers 7 bases. V trimming: 1 base; J trimming: 2 bases; junction bases outside the gene matches: 1. Per the germline V gene, CDR1 is MNHNS and CDR2 is SASEGT. The CDR3 covers 14 residues. The CDR3 DNA follows: TGTGCCAGCAGTGAAGTGACAGGGAACTATGGCTACACCTTC. This translates into CASSEVTGNYGYTF.

For this clonotype: At one boundary the junction diverges from the germline segment, which might be a read error. The chain links TRBV7-9 to TRBJ2-7; 7 bases agree with TRBD1. The germline gives CDR1 SEHNR, CDR2 FQNEAQ (reference sequence). This CDR3 is 15 amino acids long. For the CDR3, the DNA is TGTGCCAGCAGCTTGACGAACAGGGGCCTCTACGAGCGGTACTTC. The encoded protein is CASSLTNRGLYERYF.

This chain links TRBV7-9 with TRBJ2-5; 7 bases line up with TRBD1. The J segment lost 0 bases and the V segment lost 7 bases, leaving 20 bases of the junction unmatched. Germline loops: CDR1 SEHNR, CDR2 FQNEAQ (reference sequence). The CDR3 is 19 residues long. Here the CDR3 reads CASIPRILRTGRDQETQYF. Here the CDR3 DNA reads TGTGCCAGCATCCCTAGAATCCTACGGACAGGTCGGGACCAAGAGACCCAGTACTTC. The entire variable domain, with the rest obtained from reference TRBV7-9 and TRBJ2-5, is as follows: DTGVSQNPRHKITKRGQNVTFRCDPISEHNRLYWYRQTLGQGPEFLTYFQNEAQLEKSRLLSDRFSAERPKGSFSTLEIQRTEQGDSAMYLCASIPRILRTGRDQETQYFGPGTRLLVL.